This T cell receptor beta chain is drawn from a study of regulatory T cells in long-lasting Graves disease. Study outcomes and limitations: Preferential use of TRBV28, TRBJ1-2 and TRBJ2-5 was seen in persistent disease.

In its sample, this clonotype was seen many times. The antigen is undetermined. Investigators prepared the TCR beta libraries by applying iRepertoire HTBI primers and Arm-PCR of CDR3 regions. TCRdb reprocessed the multiplex PCR reads with MiXCR, giving one entry per CDR3 protein. The sample contains a few hundred thousand distinct CDR3 sequences, about 22% of which appear only once. Time point noted: persistent/refractory GD, antithyroid drugs over 5 years with positive TRAb. The TCR library was prepared using RNA isolated from PBMCs. The CDR3 totals 18 residues. V was trimmed by 5 bases and J by 1 base, leaving 18 bases between them.

Sample: peripheral blood mononuclear cells (PBMCs), taken when the disease was refractory, from a patient treated with antithyroid drugs. V is TRBV12-3 or TRBV12-4 and J is TRBJ2-6; TRBD1 is a possible D gene (6 bases). The receptor was isolated from a female donor with Graves disease. CDR3 sequence: CASSNLKQGPSGANVLTF. Here the CDR3 DNA reads TGTGCCAGCAGTAACCTTAAACAGGGACCGTCTGGGGCCAACGTCCTGACTTTC.